This T cell receptor (beta chain) was sequenced during a study of cytomegalovirus exposure and HLA in healthy donors. Notes on the study in general: 87-base-pair reads could not separate some V segments, including TRBV6-2 and TRBV6-3. An assumption of roughly uniform sequencing depth across donors underlay the presence/absence analyses. Common viral pathogens were later found to be apparently linked to several of the most significant clusters. Rarity characterized most TCR sequences, yet some public TCRs appeared in many donors.

Primers: 60 Vbeta forward and 13 Jbeta reverse. Method: immunoSEQ multiplex PCR; TCRdb's copy keeps in-frame clones and lacks some. The sample has fewer than 200,000 clones, 75% to 90% seen once. The CDR3 consists of 15 residues. Germline V gives CDR1 SGDLS, CDR2 YYNGEE. With 0 bases removed from V and 5 bases from J, the gap between germline ends came to 14 bases. About this clone itself: Its specificity is unknown.

The sequencing input was PBMCs. The chain recombines TRBV9 with TRBJ1-2; a weak D match, TRBD1 (6 bases). This TCR derives from a woman aged 45-59 years in good health and CMV-seropositive. CDR3 region: CASSVDLRGGYGYTF. CDR3 nucleotide sequence: TGTGCCAGCAGCGTAGATCTCAGGGGAGGGTATGGCTACACCTTC. Complete variable domain (other parts from reference TRBV9 and TRBJ1-2): DSGVTQTPKHLITATGQRVTLRCSPRSGDLSVYWYQQSLDQGLQFLIQYYNGEERAKGNILERFSAQQFPDLHSELNLSSLELGDSALYFCASSVDLRGGYGYTFGSGTRLTVV.